This is a list of T cell receptor beta chains from one sample in a study of Graves' ophthalmopathy and Graves' hyperthyroidism. TCRdb ran MiXCR on the multiplex PCR reads and lists one entry per CDR3 protein. The sample lists around 170,000 distinct CDR3 sequences, 30% to 45% occurring once. Sequences were obtained from peripheral blood. These receptors all come from a woman aged 40 to 49 with Graves' ophthalmopathy. The CDR3 runs from the conserved cysteine through the conserved F or W. The D gene is left open where the match is weak. Rows may omit the clone size; those that give it use once, few, many or a size class.

>NA|TRBJ2-5|many|TRBV11-2
TGTGCCAGCAGCTATAACAGTCAAGAGACCCAGTACTTC
CASSYNSQETQYF
>NA|TRBJ2-2|few|TRBV6-4
TGTGCCAGCAGTGACAGGGACACCGGGGAGCTGTTTTTT
CASSDRDTGELFF
>NA|TRBJ1-1|once|TRBV6-4
TGTGCCAGCAAGCCAGGGCCGGGGAACACTGAAGCTTTCTTT
CASKPGPGNTEAFF
>TRBD2|TRBJ2-2|many|TRBV6-1
TGTGCCAGCAGGAAACTAGCGGGAGGGCCCCGGGGAACCGGGGAGCTGTTTTTT
CASRKLAGGPRGTGELFF
>NA|TRBJ1-1|many|TRBV12-3/TRBV12-4
TGTGCCAGCATCAAGACCTGGGGCACTGAAGCTTTCTTT
CASIKTWGTEAFF
>NA|TRBJ1-2|many|TRBV20-1
TGCAGTGCTGGATGGGACGGAACTAACTATGGCTACACCTTC
CSAGWDGTNYGYTF
>TRBD1|TRBJ2-7|NA|TRBV15
TGTGCCACCAGCAGCCCCGGGACAGGTTCTGGCGAGCAGTACTTC
CATSSPGTGSGEQYF
>NA|TRBJ1-2|few|TRBV11-2
TGTGCCAGCAGCCTAAATCCGGGGGGCCTCTATGGCTACACCTTC
CASSLNPGGLYGYTF
>NA|TRBJ2-7|many|TRBV9
TGTGCCAGCAGCCCCCTCGAAGGCAGTTACGAGCAGTACTTC
CASSPLEGSYEQYF
>TRBD1|TRBJ1-2|many|TRBV5-5
TGTGCCAGCAGCTTGGACAGGGGGCAGGGCTACACCTTC
CASSLDRGQGYTF
>NA|TRBJ2-2|many|TRBV20-1
TGCAGTGCTAGAGCCCGACCGACGAACACCGGGGAGCTGTTTTTT
CSARARPTNTGELFF
>NA|TRBJ1-1|many|TRBV6-1
TGTGCCAGCAGTGATATCTCCGTGGGTTTTTCTGAAGCTTTCTTT
CASSDISVGFSEAFF
>TRBD1|TRBJ1-1|NA|TRBV7-3
TGTGCCAGCAGCCTTCAGGACAGGCTTGAAGCTTTCTTT
CASSLQDRLEAFF
>TRBD1|TRBJ2-7|many|TRBV5-1
TGCGCCAGCAGCCCGGGGACAGGGAGTCCCTACGAGCAGTACTTC
CASSPGTGSPYEQYF
>NA|TRBJ2-4|many|TRBV6-5
TGTGCCAGCGCCCCCGGGGGAGGTAAAAACATTCAGTACTTC
CASAPGGGKNIQYF
>TRBD1|TRBJ2-5|many|TRBV5-6
TGTGCCTCCGCTCTGACAGGGAACCAAGAGACCCAGTACTTC
CASALTGNQETQYF
>TRBD1|TRBJ2-7|NA|TRBV27
TGTGCCAGCAGCTCGGGACAGGGTATCGAGCAGTACTTC
CASSSGQGIEQYF
>NA|TRBJ1-1|few|TRBV18
TGTGCCAGCTCACCACCGTACTCGAACACTGAAGCTTTCTTT
CASSPPYSNTEAFF
>NA|TRBJ1-2|many|TRBV25-1
TGTGCCAGCAGTGTTACGGGAAGGGGCTACACCTTC
CASSVTGRGYTF
>NA|TRBJ1-5|NA|TRBV15
TGTGCCACCAGCGAGGAAAGAAGGGATCAGCCCCAGCATTTT
CATSEERRDQPQHF
>NA|TRBJ1-1|many|TRBV7-2
TGTGCCAGCAGCTTAGGTCTCCAAGGAGCTTTCTTT
CASSLGLQGAFF
>TRBD2|TRBJ2-1|many|TRBV9
TGTGCCGCTAGCGGACCCGGGGACAATGAGCAGTTCTTC
CAASGPGDNEQFF
>NA|TRBJ2-7|few|TRBV7-2
TGTGCCAGCAGCTTCACGGCGGGCTCTCGACACGAGCAGTACTTC
CASSFTAGSRHEQYF
>TRBD1|TRBJ1-2|many|TRBV20-1
TGCAGTGTTAGACAGGGCACGGGCTATGGCTACACCTTC
CSVRQGTGYGYTF
>TRBD1|TRBJ2-7|many|TRBV6-1
TGTGCCAGCAGTGTACGAGGACAGGCCCCCATAGGGGAGCAGTACTTC
CASSVRGQAPIGEQYF
>NA|TRBJ2-5|NA|TRBV11-1
TGTGCCAGCAGCTTAGAACGGGTGGAGACCCAGTACTTC
CASSLERVETQYF
>NA|TRBJ2-5|many|TRBV7-9
TGTGCCAGCAGCTCGGGACTGTCTGAGACCCAGTACTTC
CASSSGLSETQYF
>NA|TRBJ1-2|many|TRBV7-2
TGTGCCAGCATAAAAGGGGAGGTTGACTATGGCTACACCTTC
CASIKGEVDYGYTF
>NA|TRBJ2-5|NA|TRBV6-2/TRBV6-3
TGTGCCACCGCAGGGGTACAAGAGACCCATTACTTC
CATAGVQETHYF
>NA|TRBJ1-1|many|TRBV11-3
TGTGCCAGCAGCTTGCGGGGGAAGAACACTGAAGCTTTCTTT
CASSLRGKNTEAFF
>TRBD1|TRBJ2-5|few|TRBV27
TGTGCCAGCCGACAGGGGGCAGAGACCCAGTACTTC
CASRQGAETQYF
>NA|TRBJ2-5|many|TRBV5-5
TGTGCCAGCAGCTTGCAGGGGACCTTCCAAGAGACCCAGTACTTC
CASSLQGTFQETQYF
>NA|TRBJ2-5|many|TRBV12-3/TRBV12-4
TGTGCCAGCAGTTTCCCGGGACATCAAGAGACCCAGTACTTC
CASSFPGHQETQYF
>NA|TRBJ1-5|NA|TRBV24-1
TGTGCCACCAGTAAGGAGGGCATAGGGCAGCCCCAGCATTTT
CATSKEGIGQPQHF
>TRBD2|TRBJ2-7|many|TRBV19
TGTGCCAGCGGAACCGGGACTAGTGCAGACTACGAGCAGTACTTC
CASGTGTSADYEQYF
>NA|TRBJ1-2|once|TRBV28
TGTGCCAGTAGACACGACAGGAGCCCCAACTATGGCTACACCTTC
CASRHDRSPNYGYTF
>TRBD1|TRBJ1-1|many|TRBV7-6
TGTGCCAGCAGCCCTCGGACAGGGGGCACTGAAGCTTTCTTT
CASSPRTGGTEAFF
>TRBD1|TRBJ1-2|NA|TRBV6-1
TGTGCCAGCACGGGAGGGGGCGGCTTCAACTATGGCTACACCTTC
CASTGGGGFNYGYTF
>NA|TRBJ1-1|NA|TRBV15
TGTGCCACCAGCAGAGATTTCAGACGGTCGAACACTGAAGCTTTCTTT
CATSRDFRRSNTEAFF
>NA|TRBJ1-3|NA|TRBV28
TGTGCCAGCAGTTTTGGGCGGGGGAAGGTTGGAAACACCATATATTTT
CASSFGRGKVGNTIYF
>TRBD1|TRBJ2-7|many|TRBV19
TGTGCCAGTGGGAAACAGGGGGCCGACGAGCAGTACTTC
CASGKQGADEQYF
>NA|TRBJ2-7|few|TRBV12-3/TRBV12-4
TGTGCCAGCAGTTTACCCCCAAGCTCCTACGAGCAGTACTTC
CASSLPPSSYEQYF
>TRBD1|TRBJ1-5|NA|TRBV10-3
TGTGCCATCAGACAGGGGGAAAATCAGCCCCAGCATTTT
CAIRQGENQPQHF
>NA|TRBJ2-7|few|TRBV10-3
TGTGCCATCAGGGCCTCTCAAGGGTCCGAGCAGTACTTC
CAIRASQGSEQYF
>NA|TRBJ1-5|many|TRBV19
TGTGCCAGTAGTAGGACAGTCCAACCCTCAAATCAGCCCCAGCATTTT
CASSRTVQPSNQPQHF
>TRBD2|TRBJ2-5|many|TRBV10-3
TGTGCCACCCACCGGACTAGCGGGAATCAAGAGACCCAGTACTTC
CATHRTSGNQETQYF
>TRBD1|TRBJ1-1|NA|TRBV6-1
TGTGCCAGCAGTGAAGTACAGGGGAGGAAGGCTTTCTTT
CASSEVQGRKAFF
>NA|TRBJ2-7|few|TRBV6-1
TGTGCCAGCAGTGAAGCCACCTACCTCTACGAGCAGTACTTC
CASSEATYLYEQYF
>NA|TRBJ1-3|NA|TRBV6-1
TGTGCCAGCAGTAAATCGGGACACCTCTCTGGAAACACCATATATTTT
CASSKSGHLSGNTIYF
>NA|TRBJ2-5|NA|TRBV2
TGTGCCAGCATTAATGTAGCCCAGTACTTC
CASINVAQYF
>NA|TRBJ2-7|NA|TRBV6-2/TRBV6-3
TGTGCCAGCAGTTCAAGATCCTACGAGCAGTACTTC
CASSSRSYEQYF
>NA|TRBJ2-7|NA|TRBV12-3/TRBV12-4
TGTGCCAGCAGCCCCGGCAGGGTTCCGTACGAGCAGTACTTC
CASSPGRVPYEQYF
>NA|TRBJ2-5|once|TRBV20-1
TGCAGTGCTAGAGTTTTAGAGACCCAGTACTTC
CSARVLETQYF
>NA|TRBJ2-7|NA|TRBV24-1
TGTGCCACCAGTGATCGGGCGACAGGCGAGCAGTACTTC
CATSDRATGEQYF
>TRBD2|TRBJ2-5|NA|TRBV24-1
TGTGCCCCCGAGGGCGGGAGGGTACAAGAGACCCAGTACTTC
CAPEGGRVQETQYF
>NA|TRBJ1-2|many|TRBV7-9
TGTGCCAGCAGCCCAACGGGAGCGGTCTATGGCTACACCTTC
CASSPTGAVYGYTF
>NA|TRBJ1-3|many|TRBV20-1
TGCAGTGCCCTGACAGGCACTGGAAACACCATATATTTT
CSALTGTGNTIYF
>NA|TRBJ1-1|many|TRBV2
TGTGCCAGCACCCGGGACGGGAACACTGAAGCTTTCTTT
CASTRDGNTEAFF
>NA|TRBJ2-5|many|TRBV30
TGTGCCTGGATGCGTGAGGAGACCCAGTACTTC
CAWMREETQYF
>NA|TRBJ1-1|few|TRBV12-3/TRBV12-4
TGTGCCAGCAGTTTTTGGGCTGGGGAAGCTTTCTTT
CASSFWAGEAFF